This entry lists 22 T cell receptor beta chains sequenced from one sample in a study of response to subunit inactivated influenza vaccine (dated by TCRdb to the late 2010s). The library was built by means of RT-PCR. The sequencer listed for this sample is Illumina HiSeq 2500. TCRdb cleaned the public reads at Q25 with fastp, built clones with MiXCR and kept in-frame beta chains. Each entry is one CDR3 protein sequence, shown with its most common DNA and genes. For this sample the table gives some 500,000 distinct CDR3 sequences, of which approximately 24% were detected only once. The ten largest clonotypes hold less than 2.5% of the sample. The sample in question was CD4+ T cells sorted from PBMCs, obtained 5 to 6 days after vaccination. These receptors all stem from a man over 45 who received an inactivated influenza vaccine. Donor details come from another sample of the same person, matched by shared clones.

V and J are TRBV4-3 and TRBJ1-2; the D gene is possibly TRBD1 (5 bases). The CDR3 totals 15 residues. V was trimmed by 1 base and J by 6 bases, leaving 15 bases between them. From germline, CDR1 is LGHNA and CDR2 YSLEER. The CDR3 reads CASSQVGTTVDGYTF. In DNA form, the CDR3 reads TGCGCCAGCAGCCAAGTAGGGACGACAGTGGATGGCTACACCTTC.

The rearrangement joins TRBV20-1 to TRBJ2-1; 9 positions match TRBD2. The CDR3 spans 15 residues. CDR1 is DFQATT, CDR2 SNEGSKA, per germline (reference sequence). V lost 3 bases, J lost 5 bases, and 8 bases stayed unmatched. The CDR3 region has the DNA TGCAGTGCTAGTCATGCTAGCGGGAACAACAATGAGCAGTTCTTC. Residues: CSASHASGNNNEQFF.

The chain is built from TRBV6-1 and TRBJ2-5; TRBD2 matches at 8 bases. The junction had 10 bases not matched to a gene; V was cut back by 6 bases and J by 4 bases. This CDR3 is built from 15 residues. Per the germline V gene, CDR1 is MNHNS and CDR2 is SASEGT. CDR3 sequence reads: CASRFTGGPRETQYF. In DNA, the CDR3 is TGTGCCAGCAGGTTTACGGGGGGGCCACGAGAGACCCAGTACTTC.

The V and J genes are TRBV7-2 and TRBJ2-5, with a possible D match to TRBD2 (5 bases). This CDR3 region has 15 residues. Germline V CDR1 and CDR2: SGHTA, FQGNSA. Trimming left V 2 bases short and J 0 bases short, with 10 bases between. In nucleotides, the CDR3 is TGTGCCAGCAGCTTAAAGCGGTTGTACCAAGAGACCCAGTACTTC. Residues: CASSLKRLYQETQYF.

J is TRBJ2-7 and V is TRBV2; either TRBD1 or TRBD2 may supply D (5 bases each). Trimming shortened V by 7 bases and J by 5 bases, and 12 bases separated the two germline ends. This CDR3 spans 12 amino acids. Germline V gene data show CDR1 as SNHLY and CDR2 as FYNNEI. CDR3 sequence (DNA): TGTGCCAGCATTCTTGTGGGGGACGAGCAGTACTTC. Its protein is CASILVGDEQYF.

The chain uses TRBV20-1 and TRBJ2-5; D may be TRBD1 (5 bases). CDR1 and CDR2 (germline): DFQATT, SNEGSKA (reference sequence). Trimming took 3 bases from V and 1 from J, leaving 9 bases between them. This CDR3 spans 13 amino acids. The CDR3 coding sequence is TGCAGTGCTAGTCGACAGCTCCAAGAGACCCAGTACTTC. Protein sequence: CSASRQLQETQYF.

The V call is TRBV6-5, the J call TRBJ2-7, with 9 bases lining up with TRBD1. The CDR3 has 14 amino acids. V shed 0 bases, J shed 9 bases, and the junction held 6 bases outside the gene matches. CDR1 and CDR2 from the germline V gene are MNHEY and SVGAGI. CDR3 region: CASSYSRQGGAQYF. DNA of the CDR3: TGTGCCAGCAGTTACTCGCGACAGGGGGGCGCGCAGTACTTC.

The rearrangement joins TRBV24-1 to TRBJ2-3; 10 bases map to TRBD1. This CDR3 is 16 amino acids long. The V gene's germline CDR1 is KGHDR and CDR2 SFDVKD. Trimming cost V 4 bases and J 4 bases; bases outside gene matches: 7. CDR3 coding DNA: TGTGCCACCAGTGACCGAGGACAGGGGGTAGCAGATACGCAGTATTTT. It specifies CATSDRGQGVADTQYF.

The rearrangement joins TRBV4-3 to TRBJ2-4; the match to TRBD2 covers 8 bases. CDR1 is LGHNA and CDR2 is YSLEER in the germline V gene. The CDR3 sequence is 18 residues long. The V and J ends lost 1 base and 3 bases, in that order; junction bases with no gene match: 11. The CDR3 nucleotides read TGCGCCAGCAGCCAAGTTCTTTCCACGCGGGGGGACAAAAACATTCAGTACTTC. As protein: CASSQVLSTRGDKNIQYF.

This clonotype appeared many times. As DNA, the CDR3 is TGCAGCGTGACCCAGGGAGGCTATGGCTACACCTTC. It is translated as CSVTQGGYGYTF. V usage is TRBV29-1 and J usage is TRBJ1-2; TRBD1 is a possible D gene (5 bases). The V end lost 6 bases, the J end lost 4 bases, and 12 bases lay between the germline ends. Germline CDR1 reads SQVTM; CDR2 reads ANQGSEA. The length of the CDR3 is 12 residues.

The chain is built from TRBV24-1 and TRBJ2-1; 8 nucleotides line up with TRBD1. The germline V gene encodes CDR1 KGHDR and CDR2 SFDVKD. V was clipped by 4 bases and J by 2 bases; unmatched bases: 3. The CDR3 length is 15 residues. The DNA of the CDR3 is TGTGCCACCAGTGAATCGGGACAGGCCTACAATGAGCAGTTCTTC. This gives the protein CATSESGQAYNEQFF.

The CDR3 nucleotides are TGTGCCAGCAGCCAAGGCAGGCCCAGGGACGAGCAGTACTTC. This encodes CASSQGRPRDEQYF. V is TRBV4-2 and J is TRBJ2-7; D perhaps matches TRBD1 (5 bases). CDR1 and CDR2 from the germline V gene are LGHNA and YNFKEQ. The CDR3 spans 14 residues. The V end lost 1 base, the J end lost 5 bases, and 12 bases lay between the germline ends.

The CDR3 coding sequence is TGTGCCAGCAGCTCCCGACAAGAGAGGTACGAGCAGTACTTC. The encoded protein is CASSSRQERYEQYF. The rearrangement joins TRBV7-2 to TRBJ2-7; D is unresolved. Trimming removed 4 bases at V and 4 bases at J, with 14 bases between. From germline, CDR1 is SGHTA and CDR2 FQGNSA. The CDR3 loop spans 14 amino acids. Variable domain in full (rest from reference TRBV7-2 and TRBJ2-7): GAGVSQSPSNKVTEKGKDVELRCDPISGHTALYWYRQSLGQGLEFLIYFQGNSAPDKSGLPSDRFSAERTGGSVSTLTIQRTQQEDSAVYLCASSSRQERYEQYFGPGTRLTVT.

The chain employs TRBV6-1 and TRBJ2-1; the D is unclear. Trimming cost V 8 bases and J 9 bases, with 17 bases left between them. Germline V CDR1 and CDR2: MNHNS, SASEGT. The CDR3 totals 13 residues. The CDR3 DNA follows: TGTGCCAGCCGACTGTCCCCTACATCTGAGCAGTTCTTC. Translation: CASRLSPTSEQFF.

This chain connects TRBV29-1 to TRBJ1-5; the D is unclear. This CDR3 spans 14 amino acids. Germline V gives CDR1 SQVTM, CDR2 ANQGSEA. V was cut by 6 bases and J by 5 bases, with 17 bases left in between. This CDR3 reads CSVVISGSDQPQHF. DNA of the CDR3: TGCAGCGTGGTAATTAGTGGCTCGGATCAGCCCCAGCATTTT.

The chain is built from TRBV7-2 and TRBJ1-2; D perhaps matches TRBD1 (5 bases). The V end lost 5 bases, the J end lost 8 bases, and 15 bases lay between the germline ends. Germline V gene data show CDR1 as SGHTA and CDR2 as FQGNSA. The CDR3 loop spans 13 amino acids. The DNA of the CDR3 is TGTGCCAGCAGCCAGGGACGGCTGGGAGGCTACACCTTC. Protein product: CASSQGRLGGYTF. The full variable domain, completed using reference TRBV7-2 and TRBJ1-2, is GAGVSQSPSNKVTEKGKDVELRCDPISGHTALYWYRQSLGQGLEFLIYFQGNSAPDKSGLPSDRFSAERTGGSVSTLTIQRTQQEDSAVYLCASSQGRLGGYTFGSGTRLTVV.

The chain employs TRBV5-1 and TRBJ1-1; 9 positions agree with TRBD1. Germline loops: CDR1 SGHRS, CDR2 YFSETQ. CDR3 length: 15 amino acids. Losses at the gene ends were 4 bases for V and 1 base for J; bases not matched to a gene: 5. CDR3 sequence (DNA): TGCGCCAGCAGCGCACAGGGACAGGGGAACACTGAAGCTTTCTTT. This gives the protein CASSAQGQGNTEAFF.

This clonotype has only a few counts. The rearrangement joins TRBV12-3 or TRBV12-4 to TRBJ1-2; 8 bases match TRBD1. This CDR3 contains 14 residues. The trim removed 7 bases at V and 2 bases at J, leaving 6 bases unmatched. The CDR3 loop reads CASTYGQGNYGYTF. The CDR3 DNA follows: TGTGCCAGCACCTACGGACAGGGAAACTATGGCTACACCTTC.

CDR3 coding DNA: TGTGCCAGTAGCCCCGTTGTAGGGAGTAATCAGCCCCAGCATTTT. This translates into CASSPVVGSNQPQHF. The chain links TRBV19 to TRBJ1-5; D is unresolved. The CDR3 is made up of 15 amino acids. Germline lookup yields CDR1 LNHDA and CDR2 SQIVND (reference sequence). Trimming removed 6 bases at V and 4 bases at J, with 16 bases between.

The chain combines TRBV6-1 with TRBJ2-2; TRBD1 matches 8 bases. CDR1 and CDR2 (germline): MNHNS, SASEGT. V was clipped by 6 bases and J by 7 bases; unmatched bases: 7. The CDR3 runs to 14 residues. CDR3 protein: CASRVDRGSGELFF. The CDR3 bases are TGTGCCAGCAGGGTCGACAGGGGAAGCGGGGAGCTGTTTTTT.

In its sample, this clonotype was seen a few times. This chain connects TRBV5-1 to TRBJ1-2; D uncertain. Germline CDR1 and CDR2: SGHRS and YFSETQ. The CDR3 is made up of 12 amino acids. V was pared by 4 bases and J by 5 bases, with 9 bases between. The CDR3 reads CASSGGKYGYTF. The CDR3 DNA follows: TGCGCCAGCAGCGGAGGGAAGTATGGCTACACCTTC.

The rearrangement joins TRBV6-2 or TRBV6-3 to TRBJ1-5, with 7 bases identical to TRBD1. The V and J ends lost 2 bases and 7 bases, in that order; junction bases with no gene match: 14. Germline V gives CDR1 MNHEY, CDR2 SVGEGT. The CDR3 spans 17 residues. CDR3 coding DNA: TGTGCCAGCAGTTACCGCCAGGGGGGACTTCAATGGCAGCCCCAGCATTTT. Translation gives CASSYRQGGLQWQPQHF.